This T cell receptor beta chain was sequenced for a study of PD-1 blockade in classical Hodgkin lymphoma. Points from the study as a whole: Baseline diversity was lower in partial responders and progressors than complete responders. At baseline, newly diagnosed patients reportedly showed less TCR diversity than healthy donors.

Note on this clone: What it binds is unknown.

The germline V and J ends were trimmed by 8 bases and 9 bases, with 17 bases remaining between them. CDR3 length: 14 amino acids. Germline CDR1 and CDR2: MDHEN and SYDVKM. Each patient experienced a relapse that followed autologous stem cell transplantation, and brentuximab vedotin exposure varied. By magnetic negative selection, CD4+ T cells were purified from thawed PBMCs. The study recorded best responses of complete response, partial response or progressive disease. Assay used: immunoSEQ multiplex PCR; TCRdb lists only in-frame clones, some missing. The sample records about 27,000 clones, roughly 80% being singletons.

Source: CD4+ T cells from blood, taken at baseline. The chain joins TRBV28 to TRBJ1-6; D may be TRBD1 (6 bases). This clonotype originated in a human donor with classical Hodgkin lymphoma. The CDR3 DNA follows: TGTGCCAGCGAGGACAGTTCCTTTAGTTCACCCCTCCACTTT. Translation gives CASEDSSFSSPLHF.